This T cell receptor beta chain was sequenced during a study of OX40 agonist ivuxolimab in advanced cancers. Study at large: Ivuxolimab, which patients received intravenously every 2 weeks, was dosed at 0.01 to 10 mg/kg. Participants could have had prior anti-PD-1, anti-PD-L1 or anti-CTLA-4 therapy, and around 40% had some.

Measured with immunoSEQ multiplex PCR; TCRdb has only the in-frame clones, and not every one. The data contain under 25,000 clones, 80% to 90% of them seen just once; the ten biggest clones take up approximately 24%. The V gene's germline CDR1 is MNHEY and CDR2 SMNVEV (reference sequence). There are 13 residues in the CDR3. V lost 6 bases, J lost 2 bases, and 11 bases lay in between. About this clone itself: Its target is unknown.

Whole-study results and caveats: Both blood CD4+ and CD8+ T cells showed clonal growth by week 6 at 0.1 to 3.0 mg/kg. On average, a greater number of expanded clones characterised CD8+ T cells relative to CD4+.

The chain combines TRBV27 with TRBJ2-7, with D unresolved. Sequencing was performed on CD4+ or CD8+ T cells sorted from blood, taken in a trial of the OX40 agonist ivuxolimab. This TCR came from an adult with an advanced solid tumor such as melanoma, head and neck, liver or kidney cancer. The CDR3 protein is CASSHQSPYEQYF. The CDR3 DNA reads TGTGCCAGCAGCCATCAGAGTCCCTACGAGCAGTACTTC.